Described below is a single T cell receptor (beta chain) sequence and its context. CDR1 MDHEN and CDR2 SYDVKM come from the germline V gene. The CDR3 is 15 amino acids. The V gene lost 7 bases and the J gene lost 6 bases, with 19 bases spanning the gap. This entry is derived from a study of shared clonotypes between healthy human individuals. Each subset's genomic DNA was shared equally among a number of immunoSEQ plates. The method was immunoSEQ multiplex PCR; TCRdb's version includes in-frame clones alone and lacks a portion of them. The profile shows approximately 500,000 clones, about 72% of them singletons.

The sequenced material came from PBMCs. The chain has TRBV28 and TRBJ1-5; D perhaps matches TRBD1 (6 bases). The receptor's source is a woman in her forties in good health. Some clones in this sample may be carry-over from other donors' samples. CDR3 residues: CASKITGIWSQPQHF. The CDR3 nucleotides read TGTGCCAGCAAAATAACAGGGATTTGGAGTCAGCCCCAGCATTTT. The full variable domain, completed using reference TRBV28 and TRBJ1-5, is DVKVTQSSRYLVKRTGEKVFLECVQDMDHENMFWYRQDPGLGLRLIYFSYDVKMKEKGDIPEGYSVSREKKERFSLILESASTNQTSMYLCASKITGIWSQPQHFGDGTRLSIL.